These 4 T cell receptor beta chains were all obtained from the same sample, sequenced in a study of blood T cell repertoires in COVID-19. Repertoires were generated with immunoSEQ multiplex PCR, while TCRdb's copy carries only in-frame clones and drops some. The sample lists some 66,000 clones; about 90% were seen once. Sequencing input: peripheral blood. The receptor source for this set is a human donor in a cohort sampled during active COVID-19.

The CDR3 region is CASSPLQARGTQYF. DNA of the CDR3: TGCGCCAGCAGTCCCCTTCAGGCCCGGGGGACCCAGTACTTC. The rearrangement uses TRBV10-1 and TRBJ2-5; tentative D call: TRBD2 (5 bases). Trimming shortened V by 5 bases and J by 7 bases, and 17 bases separated the two germline ends. The CDR3 is 14 amino acids. CDR1 and CDR2 (germline): WNHNN, SYGVQD (reference sequence).

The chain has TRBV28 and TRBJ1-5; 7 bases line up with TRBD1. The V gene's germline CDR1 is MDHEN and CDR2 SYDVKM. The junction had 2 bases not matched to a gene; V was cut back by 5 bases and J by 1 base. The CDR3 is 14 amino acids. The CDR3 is CASSLGQSNQPQHF. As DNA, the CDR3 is TGTGCCAGCAGTCTGGGACAGAGCAATCAGCCCCAGCATTTT.

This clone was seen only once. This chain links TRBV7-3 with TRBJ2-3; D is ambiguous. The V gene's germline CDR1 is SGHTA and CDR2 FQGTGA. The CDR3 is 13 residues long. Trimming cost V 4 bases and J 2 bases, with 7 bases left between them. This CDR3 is CASSSLYTDTQYF. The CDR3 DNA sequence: TGTGCCAGCAGCTCCCTCTACACAGATACGCAGTATTTT.

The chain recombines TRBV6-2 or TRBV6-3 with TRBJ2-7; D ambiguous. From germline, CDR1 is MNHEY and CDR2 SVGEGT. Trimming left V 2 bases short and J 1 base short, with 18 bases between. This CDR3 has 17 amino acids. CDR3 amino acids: CASSYDGKPLWSYEQYF. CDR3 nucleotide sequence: TGTGCCAGCAGTTACGACGGCAAACCACTATGGTCCTACGAGCAGTACTTC.